The subject of this entry is one TCR beta chain. This record belongs to a study of PD-1 blockade in classical Hodgkin lymphoma. Assay: immunoSEQ multiplex PCR; the TCRdb copy retains only in-frame clones and omits some. The data show under 35,000 clones, approximately 85% seen once. The CDR3 length is 16 residues. Trimming cost V 0 bases and J 4 bases, with 16 bases left between them. Germline V CDR1 and CDR2: SGHNT, YYREEE (reference sequence). Time point in this sample: cycle 4 day 1 (C4D1), after 6 weeks of nivolumab. Every patient relapsed after autologous stem cell transplantation, and brentuximab vedotin exposure varied. Magnetic negative selection purified CD4+ T cells from thawed PBMCs.

The chain recombines TRBV5-4 with TRBJ2-5, with D perhaps TRBD2 (5 bases). The clonotype originates from a human donor with classical Hodgkin lymphoma. The starting material was CD4+ T cells from blood, obtained before the fourth cycle of nivolumab. CDR3 coding DNA: TGTGCCAGCAGCTTGGAGAGAGGGTGGGGATTAGAGACCCAGTACTTC. It yields the protein CASSLERGWGLETQYF.